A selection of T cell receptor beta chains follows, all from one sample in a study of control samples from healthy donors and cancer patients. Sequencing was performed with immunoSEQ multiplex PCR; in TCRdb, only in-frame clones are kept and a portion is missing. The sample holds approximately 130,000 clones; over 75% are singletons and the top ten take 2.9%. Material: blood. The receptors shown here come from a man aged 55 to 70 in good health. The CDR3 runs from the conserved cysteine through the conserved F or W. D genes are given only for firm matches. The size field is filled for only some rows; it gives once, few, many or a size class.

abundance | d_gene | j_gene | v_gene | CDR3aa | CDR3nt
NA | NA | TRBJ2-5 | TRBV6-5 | CASSWGAGTAETQYF | TGTGCCAGCAGTTGGGGGGCCGGGACAGCGGAGACCCAGTACTTC
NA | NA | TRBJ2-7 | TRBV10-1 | CASSSGLSYEQYF | TGCGCCAGCTCTTCGGGACTCTCCTACGAGCAGTACTTC
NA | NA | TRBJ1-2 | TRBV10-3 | CAISERLGGPLYGYTF | TGTGCCATCAGTGAAAGATTGGGGGGACCCTTGTATGGCTACACCTTC
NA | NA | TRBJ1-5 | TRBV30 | CAWSALRDQPQHF | TGTGCCTGGAGTGCACTCAGGGATCAGCCCCAGCATTTT
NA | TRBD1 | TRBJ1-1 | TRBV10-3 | CAISEGQGTGTEAFF | TGTGCCATCAGTGAAGGACAGGGAACGGGAACTGAAGCTTTCTTT
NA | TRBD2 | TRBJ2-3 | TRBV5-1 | CASTSQPGLATDTQYF | TGCGCCAGCACCTCTCAACCGGGACTAGCCACAGATACGCAGTATTTT
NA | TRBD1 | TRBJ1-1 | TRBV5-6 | CASSYTGGTEAFF | TGTGCCAGCAGCTACACAGGGGGCACTGAAGCTTTCTTT
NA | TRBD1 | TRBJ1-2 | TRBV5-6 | CASSLPWGTGYDYGYTF | TGTGCCAGCAGCTTGCCATGGGGGACAGGGTATGACTATGGCTACACCTTC
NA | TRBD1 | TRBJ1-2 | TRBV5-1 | CASSLVTGGYNYTF | TGCGCCAGCAGCTTGGTGACAGGGGGGTACAACTACACCTTC
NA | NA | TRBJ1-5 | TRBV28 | CASSRHLDNQPQHF | TGTGCCAGCAGTCGCCACTTGGACAATCAGCCCCAGCATTTT
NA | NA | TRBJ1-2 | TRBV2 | CASSEDRSGTGYTF | TGTGCCAGCAGTGAGGATCGGTCAGGGACCGGCTACACCTTC
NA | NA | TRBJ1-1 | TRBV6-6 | CASSYRREGPNTEAFF | TGTGCCAGCAGTTACCGTCGGGAGGGCCCGAACACTGAAGCTTTCTTT
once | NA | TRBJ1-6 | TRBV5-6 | CASSFSGGNSPLHF | TGTGCCAGCAGCTTTTCAGGAGGTAATTCACCCCTCCACTTT
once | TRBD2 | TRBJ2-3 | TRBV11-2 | CASRQWGGGPQDTQYF | TGTGCCAGCAGACAATGGGGCGGGGGGCCTCAAGATACGCAGTATTTT
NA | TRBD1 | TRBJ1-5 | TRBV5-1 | CATPPIQGANQPQHF | TGCGCCACCCCCCCGATACAGGGGGCGAATCAGCCCCAGCATTTT
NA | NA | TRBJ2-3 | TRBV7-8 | CASSLARADTQYF | TGTGCCAGCAGCTTAGCGAGGGCAGATACGCAGTATTTT
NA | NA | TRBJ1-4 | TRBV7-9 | CASSFSGATNEKLFF | TGTGCCAGCAGCTTCTCGGGTGCAACTAATGAAAAACTGTTTTTT
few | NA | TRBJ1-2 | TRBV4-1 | CASSHSGGTLYGYTF | TGCGCCAGCAGTCATTCGGGGGGCACCCTTTATGGCTACACCTTC
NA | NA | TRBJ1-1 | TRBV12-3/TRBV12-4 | CASSFWDTEAFF | TGTGCCAGCAGTTTCTGGGACACTGAAGCTTTCTTT
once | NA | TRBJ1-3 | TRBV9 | CASSPGVPSGNTIYF | TGTGCCAGCAGCCCTGGAGTTCCCTCCGGAAACACCATATATTTT
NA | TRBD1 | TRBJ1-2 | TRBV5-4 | CASTRDRTYGYTF | TGTGCCAGCACCCGGGACAGGACCTATGGCTACACCTTC
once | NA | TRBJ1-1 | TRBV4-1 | CASSLGQTSTEAFF | TGCGCCAGCAGCCTTGGACAGACCAGCACTGAAGCTTTCTTT
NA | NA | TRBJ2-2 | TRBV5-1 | CASSTQQVATGELFF | TGCGCCAGCAGCACCCAACAGGTAGCCACCGGGGAGCTGTTTTTT
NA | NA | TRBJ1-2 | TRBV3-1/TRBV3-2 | CASSQVTYGYTF | TGTGCCAGCAGCCAAGTTACTTATGGCTACACCTTC
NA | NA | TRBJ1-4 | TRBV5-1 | CASSLGTVSNEKLFF | TGCGCCAGCAGCTTGGGGACAGTTTCAAATGAAAAACTGTTTTTT
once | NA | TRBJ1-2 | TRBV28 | CASSLLWVDSNYGYTF | TGTGCCAGCAGTTTATTATGGGTAGATTCTAACTATGGCTACACCTTC
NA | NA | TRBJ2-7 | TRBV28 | CASSRGGQAYEQYF | TGTGCCAGCAGCCGGGGGGGACAGGCCTACGAGCAGTACTTC
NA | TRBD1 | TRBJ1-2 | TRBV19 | CASSTGQGAAGYTF | TGTGCCAGTAGTACCGGACAGGGAGCGGCTGGCTACACCTTC
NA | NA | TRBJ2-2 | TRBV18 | CASSPGTDTGELFF | TGTGCCAGCTCACCCGGGACTGACACCGGGGAGCTGTTTTTT
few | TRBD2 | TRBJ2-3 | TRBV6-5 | CASSYKRGVTDTQYF | TGTGCCAGCAGTTACAAACGGGGGGTCACAGATACGCAGTATTTT
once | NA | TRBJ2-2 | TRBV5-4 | CASSLQVPGELFF | TGTGCCAGCAGCTTGCAAGTTCCCGGGGAGCTGTTTTTT
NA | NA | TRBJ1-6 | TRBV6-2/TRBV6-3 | CASSYWEVGNSPLHF | TGTGCCAGCAGTTACTGGGAGGTGGGGAATTCACCCCTCCACTTT
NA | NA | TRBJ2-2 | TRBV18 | CASSPSTGNTGELFF | TGTGCCAGCTCACCCTCGACAGGGAACACCGGGGAGCTGTTTTTT
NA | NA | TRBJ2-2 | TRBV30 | CAWRVPVGPNTGELFF | TGTGCCTGGAGAGTCCCGGTTGGCCCGAACACCGGGGAGCTGTTTTTT
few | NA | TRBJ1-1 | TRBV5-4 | CASSLEVTEAFF | TGTGCCAGCAGCTTAGAGGTCACTGAAGCTTTCTTT
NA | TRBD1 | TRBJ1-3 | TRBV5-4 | CASSLDRGEGNTIYF | TGTGCCAGCAGCTTGGACAGGGGAGAAGGAAACACCATATATTTT
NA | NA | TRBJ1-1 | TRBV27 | CASKHKVEENTEAFF | TGTGCCAGCAAACATAAGGTGGAGGAGAACACTGAAGCTTTCTTT
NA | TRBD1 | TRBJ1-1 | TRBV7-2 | CASSDQGASNTEAFF | TGTGCCAGCAGCGATCAGGGGGCATCGAACACTGAAGCTTTCTTT